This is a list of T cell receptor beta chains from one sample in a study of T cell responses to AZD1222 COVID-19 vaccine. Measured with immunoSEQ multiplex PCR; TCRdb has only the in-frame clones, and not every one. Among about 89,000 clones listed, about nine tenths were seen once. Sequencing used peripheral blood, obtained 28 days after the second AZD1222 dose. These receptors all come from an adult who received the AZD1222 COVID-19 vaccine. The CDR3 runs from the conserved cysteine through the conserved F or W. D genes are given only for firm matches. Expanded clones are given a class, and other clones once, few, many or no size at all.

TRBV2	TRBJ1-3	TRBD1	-	CASSEDRAYSGNTIYF	TGTGCCAGCAGTGAGGACAGGGCCTACTCTGGAAACACCATATATTTT
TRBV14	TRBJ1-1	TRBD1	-	CASSAYGQGMFAEAFF	TGTGCCAGCAGCGCATACGGACAGGGGATGTTCGCTGAAGCTTTCTTT
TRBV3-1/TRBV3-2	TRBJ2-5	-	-	CASSQKFGWETQYF	TGTGCCAGCAGCCAAAAGTTCGGGTGGGAGACCCAGTACTTC
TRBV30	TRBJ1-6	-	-	CAWSSGIVMGSPLHF	TGTGCCTGGAGTTCAGGGATTGTGATGGGTTCACCCCTCCACTTT
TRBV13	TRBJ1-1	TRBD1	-	CASSRGQGNTEAFF	TGTGCCAGCAGCCGGGGACAGGGGAACACTGAAGCTTTCTTT
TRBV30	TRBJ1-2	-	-	CAWSPYGGGNGYTF	TGTGCCTGGAGTCCCTACGGTGGAGGGAATGGCTACACCTTC
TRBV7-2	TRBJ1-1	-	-	CASSPSGVYTEAFF	TGTGCCAGCAGCCCCTCGGGGGTCTACACTGAAGCTTTCTTT
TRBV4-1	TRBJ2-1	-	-	CASSHDGYEQFF	TGCGCCAGCAGCCACGATGGGTATGAGCAGTTCTTC
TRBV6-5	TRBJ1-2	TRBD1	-	CASTDRDGGYTF	TGTGCCAGCACCGACAGGGACGGAGGCTACACCTTC
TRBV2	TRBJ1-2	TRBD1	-	CASRGDSHHYGYTF	TGTGCCAGCAGGGGGGACAGCCACCACTATGGCTACACCTTC
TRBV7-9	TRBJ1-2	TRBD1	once	CASLSDGTGYYGYTF	TGTGCCAGCCTCTCGGATGGGACAGGATACTATGGCTACACCTTC
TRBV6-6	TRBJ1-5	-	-	CASSYAQNQPQHF	TGTGCCAGCAGTTACGCTCAAAATCAGCCCCAGCATTTT
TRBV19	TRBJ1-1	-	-	CASSLGSLNTEAFF	TGTGCCAGTAGTCTGGGCAGTTTGAACACTGAAGCTTTCTTT
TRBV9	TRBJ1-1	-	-	CASTGGAHTEAFF	TGTGCCAGCACCGGAGGGGCGCACACTGAAGCTTTCTTT
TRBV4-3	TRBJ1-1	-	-	CASSSRVYTEAFF	TGCGCCAGCAGCTCCAGGGTTTACACTGAAGCTTTCTTT
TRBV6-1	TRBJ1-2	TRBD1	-	CASSGNMGQGARYGYTF	TGTGCCAGCAGTGGCAATATGGGACAGGGGGCAAGATATGGCTACACCTTC
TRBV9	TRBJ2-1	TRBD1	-	CASSVAPGQGRDEQFF	TGTGCCAGCAGCGTAGCCCCGGGACAGGGGCGCGATGAGCAGTTCTTC
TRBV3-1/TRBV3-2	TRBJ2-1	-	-	CASSQEGSLSDNEQFF	TGTGCCAGCAGCCAAGAGGGGTCCCTCTCAGACAATGAGCAGTTCTTC
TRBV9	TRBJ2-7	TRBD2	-	CASSAGTSSYEQYF	TGTGCCAGCAGCGCCGGGACTAGCTCCTACGAGCAGTACTTC
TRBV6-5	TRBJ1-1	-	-	CASSYSRGSTEAFF	TGTGCCAGCAGTTACTCGCGGGGTTCCACTGAAGCTTTCTTT
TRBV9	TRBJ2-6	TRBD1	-	CASSGTGAGANVLTF	TGTGCCAGCAGCGGGACAGGGGCTGGGGCCAACGTCCTGACTTTC
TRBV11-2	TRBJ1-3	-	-	CASSLPSRLSGNTIYF	TGTGCCAGCAGCTTGCCAAGTCGGCTCTCTGGAAACACCATATATTTT
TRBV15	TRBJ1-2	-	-	CATSSPLTPGVHGYTF	TGTGCCACCAGCAGTCCTCTTACCCCAGGGGTCCATGGCTACACCTTC
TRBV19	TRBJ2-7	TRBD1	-	CATATGTGSSEQYF	TGTGCCACCGCGACCGGGACAGGGTCCTCCGAGCAGTACTTC
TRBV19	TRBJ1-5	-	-	CASSRGEGSNQPQHF	TGTGCCAGTAGTCGCGGAGAGGGCAGCAATCAGCCCCAGCATTTT
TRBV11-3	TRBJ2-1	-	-	CASSSLQGRGQFF	TGTGCCAGCAGCTCCCTACAGGGTAGGGGGCAGTTCTTC
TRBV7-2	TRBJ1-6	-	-	CASSLGYRASYNSPLHF	TGTGCCAGCAGCTTAGGGTACAGGGCCTCCTATAATTCACCCCTCCACTTT
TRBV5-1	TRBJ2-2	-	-	CASSLVWANTGELFF	TGCGCCAGCAGCTTGGTATGGGCGAACACCGGGGAGCTGTTTTTT
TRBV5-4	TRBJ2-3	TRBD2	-	CASRKRLAGTDTQYF	TGTGCCAGCAGAAAAAGACTAGCGGGTACAGATACGCAGTATTTT
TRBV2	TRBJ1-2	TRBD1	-	CASSYTGVDGYTF	TGTGCCAGCAGCTACACAGGGGTGGATGGCTACACCTTC
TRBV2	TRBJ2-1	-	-	CASTHWEENSYNEQFF	TGTGCCAGCACCCACTGGGAGGAAAACTCCTACAATGAGCAGTTCTTC
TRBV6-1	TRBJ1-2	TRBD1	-	CASSEFRGRGTFYGYTF	TGTGCCAGCAGTGAATTTAGGGGCAGGGGGACCTTCTATGGCTACACCTTC
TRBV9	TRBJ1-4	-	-	CASSAGGGNEKLFF	TGTGCCAGCAGCGCGGGAGGCGGTAATGAAAAACTGTTTTTT
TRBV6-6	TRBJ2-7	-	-	CASRRQGTNYEQYF	TGTGCCAGCAGACGCCAGGGGACGAACTACGAGCAGTACTTC
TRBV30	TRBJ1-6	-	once	CAWVGQSLHNSPLHF	TGTGCCTGGGTTGGACAGTCGCTGCATAATTCACCCCTCCACTTT
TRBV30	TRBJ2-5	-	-	CAWSPDQETQYF	TGTGCCTGGAGTCCGGACCAAGAGACCCAGTACTTC
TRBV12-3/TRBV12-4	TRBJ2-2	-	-	CASQQAGELFF	TGTGCCAGCCAACAGGCCGGGGAGCTGTTTTTT
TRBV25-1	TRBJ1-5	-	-	CASSGGGGGKPQHF	TGTGCCAGCAGTGGTGGGGGAGGTGGGAAGCCCCAGCATTTT
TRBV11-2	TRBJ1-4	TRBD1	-	CASSSTLLDRATNEKLFF	TGTGCCAGCAGCTCCACTCTCCTAGACAGGGCAACTAATGAAAAACTGTTTTTT
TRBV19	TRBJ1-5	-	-	CASSHGGPQHF	TGTGCCAGTAGCCACGGAGGACCCCAGCATTTT
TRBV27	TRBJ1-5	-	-	CASSYQGSRQPQHF	TGTGCCAGCAGTTATCAGGGGAGCAGGCAGCCCCAGCATTTT
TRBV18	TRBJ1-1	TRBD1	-	CASSPDRGGNTEAFF	TGTGCCAGCTCACCTGACAGGGGGGGGAATACTGAAGCTTTCTTT
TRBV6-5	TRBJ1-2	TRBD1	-	CASRQGAYGYTF	TGTGCCAGCCGACAGGGGGCCTATGGCTACACCTTC
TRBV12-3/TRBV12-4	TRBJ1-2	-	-	CTQGRMDYGYTF	TGTACCCAGGGGCGCATGGACTATGGCTACACCTTC
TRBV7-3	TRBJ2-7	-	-	CASSPPGVGEQYF	TGTGCCAGCAGTCCTCCAGGGGTTGGGGAGCAGTACTTC
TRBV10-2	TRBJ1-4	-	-	CASRDGRHEKLFF	TGCGCCAGCAGGGACGGACGTCATGAAAAACTGTTTTTT
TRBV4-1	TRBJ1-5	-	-	CASSQDPGSSQPQHF	TGCGCCAGCAGCCAAGATCCGGGAAGCAGCCAGCCCCAGCATTTT
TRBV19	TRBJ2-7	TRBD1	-	CASSTPTGGSSYEQYF	TGTGCCAGTAGTACGCCGACAGGGGGAAGCTCCTACGAGCAGTACTTC
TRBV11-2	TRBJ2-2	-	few	CASSYTNTGELFF	TGTGCCAGCAGCTACACGAACACCGGGGAGCTGTTTTTT
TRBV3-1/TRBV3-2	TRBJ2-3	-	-	CASSQEGHGGTDTQYF	TGTGCCAGCAGCCAAGAGGGACATGGGGGCACAGATACGCAGTATTTT
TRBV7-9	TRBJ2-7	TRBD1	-	CASSLVGQVYEQYF	TGTGCCAGCAGCTTAGTTGGACAGGTCTACGAGCAGTACTTC